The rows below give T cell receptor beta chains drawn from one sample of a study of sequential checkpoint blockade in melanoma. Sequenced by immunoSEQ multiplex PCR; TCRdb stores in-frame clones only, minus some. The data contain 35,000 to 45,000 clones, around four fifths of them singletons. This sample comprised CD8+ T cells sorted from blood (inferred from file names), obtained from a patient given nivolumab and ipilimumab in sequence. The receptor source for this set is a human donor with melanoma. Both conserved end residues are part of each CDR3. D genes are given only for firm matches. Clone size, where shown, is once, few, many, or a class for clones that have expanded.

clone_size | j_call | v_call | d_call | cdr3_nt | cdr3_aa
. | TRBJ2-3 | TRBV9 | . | TGTGCCAGCAGCGATAACACAGATACGCAGTATTTT | CASSDNTDTQYF
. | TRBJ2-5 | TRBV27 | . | TGTGCCAGCAGTTTTGGACAGTATCAAGAGACCCAGTACTTC | CASSFGQYQETQYF
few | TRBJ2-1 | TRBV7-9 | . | TGTGCCAGCAGCTCCACATTATCTGTCAATGAGCAGTTCTTC | CASSSTLSVNEQFF
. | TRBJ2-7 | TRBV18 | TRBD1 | TGTGCCAGCTCACCGACAGGGTACGAGCAGTACTTC | CASSPTGYEQYF
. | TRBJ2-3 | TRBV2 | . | TGTGCCAGCAGTGAAGGAGTTGCTGGCACAGATACGCAGTATTTT | CASSEGVAGTDTQYF
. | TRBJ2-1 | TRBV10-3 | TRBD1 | TGTGCCATCAGCGGACAGGGGGACTACAATGAGCAGTTCTTC | CAISGQGDYNEQFF
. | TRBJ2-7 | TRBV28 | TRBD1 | TGTGCCAGCAGTTTGCAGGGGGCCGGGTACGAGCAGTACTTC | CASSLQGAGYEQYF
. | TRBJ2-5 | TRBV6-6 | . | TGTGCCACAACCCCGTTGCGGACTCAAGAGACCCAGTACTTC | CATTPLRTQETQYF
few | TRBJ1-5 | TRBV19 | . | TGTGCCAGTAGTATAGATTCGAGGGGGACTCAGCCCCAGCATTTT | CASSIDSRGTQPQHF
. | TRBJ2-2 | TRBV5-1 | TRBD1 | TGCGCCAGCACCGAGGGACAGGGGGACACCGGGGAGCTGTTTTTT | CASTEGQGDTGELFF
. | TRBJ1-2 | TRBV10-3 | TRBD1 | TGTGCCCCTCATCCGGCCGAAACAGGGGGCGGCGAGGGCTACACCTTC | CAPHPAETGGGEGYTF
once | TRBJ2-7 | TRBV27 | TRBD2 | TGTGCCAGCAGTTCCGAAAGCGGGAAAAGCTCCTACGAGCAGTACTTC | CASSSESGKSSYEQYF
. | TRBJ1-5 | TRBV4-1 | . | TGCGCCAGCAGCCAAGACATCCGGGGGGCTAGCAATCAGCCCCAGCATTTT | CASSQDIRGASNQPQHF
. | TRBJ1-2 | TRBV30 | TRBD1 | TGTGCCTGGAGTTTAGGAGAATACCGGGACAGAGTCTTCTCCAACTATGGCTACACCTTC | CAWSLGEYRDRVFSNYGYTF
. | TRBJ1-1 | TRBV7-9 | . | TGTGCCAGCAGCCTCTCCAGGGGTTTCAACACTGAAGCTTTCTTT | CASSLSRGFNTEAFF
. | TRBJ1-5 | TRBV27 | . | TGTGCCAGCAGTCCCCAAGGGGTGAATCAGCCCCAGCATTTT | CASSPQGVNQPQHF
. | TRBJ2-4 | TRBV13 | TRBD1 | TGTGCCAGCAGCAAGGGACAGGGTAAAAACATTCAGTACTTC | CASSKGQGKNIQYF
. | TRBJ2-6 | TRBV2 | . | TGTGCCAGCACTACGGACAACCCCCGCTCCGGGGCCAACGTCCTGACTTTC | CASTTDNPRSGANVLTF
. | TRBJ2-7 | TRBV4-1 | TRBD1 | TGCGCCAGCAGCGATAGGACAGGGGATTACGAGCAGTACTTC | CASSDRTGDYEQYF
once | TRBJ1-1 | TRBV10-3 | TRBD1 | TGTGCCACTAAGACAGGGGGCGATTTCTCTGAAGCTTTCTTT | CATKTGGDFSEAFF
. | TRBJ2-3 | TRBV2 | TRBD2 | TGTGCCAGCAGTAAGGGACTAGCGGGGGGGCCTGGGGATACGCAGTATTTT | CASSKGLAGGPGDTQYF
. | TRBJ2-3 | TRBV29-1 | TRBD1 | TGCAGCGTTGAGGCGGACAGGGCGACAGATACGCAGTATTTT | CSVEADRATDTQYF
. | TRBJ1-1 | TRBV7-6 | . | TGTGCCAGCAGCCCAGGGTGGACCACTGAAGCTTTCTTT | CASSPGWTTEAFF
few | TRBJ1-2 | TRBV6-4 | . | TGTGCCAGCAGTGACTACGGAGCTAACTATGGCTACACCTTC | CASSDYGANYGYTF
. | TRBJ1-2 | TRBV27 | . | TGTGCCAGCAGTGACCCAGGGGATGGCTACACCTTC | CASSDPGDGYTF
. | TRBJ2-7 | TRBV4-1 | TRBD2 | TGCGCCAGCAGCCCGTCCCCGGGAGGCTACGAGCAGTACTTC | CASSPSPGGYEQYF
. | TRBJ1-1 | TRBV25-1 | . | TGTGCCAGCAGTGAATACGGGACTGAAGCTTTCTTT | CASSEYGTEAFF
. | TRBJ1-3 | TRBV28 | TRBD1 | TGTGCCAGCAGTTTCCAGGTCACAGGGGATCCTTCTGGAAACACCATATATTTT | CASSFQVTGDPSGNTIYF
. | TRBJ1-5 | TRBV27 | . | TGTGCCAGCAGTTTAGGGGAGAATCAGCCCCAGCATTTT | CASSLGENQPQHF
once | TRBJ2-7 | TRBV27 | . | TGTGCCAGCAGTTTACGAGGGGGGGGGAGCGAGCAGTACTTC | CASSLRGGGSEQYF
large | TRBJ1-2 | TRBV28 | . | TGTGCCAGCACTATCGAAAGGAGGGGCGAGGGATATGGCTACACCTTC | CASTIERRGEGYGYTF
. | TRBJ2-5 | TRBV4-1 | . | TGCGCCAGCAGCCAAGATCAACAGAAAGGCGAGACCCAGTACTTC | CASSQDQQKGETQYF